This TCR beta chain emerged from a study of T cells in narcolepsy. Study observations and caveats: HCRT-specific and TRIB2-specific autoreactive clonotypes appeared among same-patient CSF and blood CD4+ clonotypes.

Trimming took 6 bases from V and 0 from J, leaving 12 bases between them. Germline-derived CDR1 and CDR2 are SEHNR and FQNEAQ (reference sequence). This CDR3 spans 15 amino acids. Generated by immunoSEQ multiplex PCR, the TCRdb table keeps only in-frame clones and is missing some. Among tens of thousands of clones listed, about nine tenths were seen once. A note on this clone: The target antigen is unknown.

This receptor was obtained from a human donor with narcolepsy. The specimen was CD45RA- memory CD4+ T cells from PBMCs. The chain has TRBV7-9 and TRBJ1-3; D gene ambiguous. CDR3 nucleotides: TGTGCCAGCAGTTTGCTGAGGAACTCTGGAAACACCATATATTTT. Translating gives CASSLLRNSGNTIYF.